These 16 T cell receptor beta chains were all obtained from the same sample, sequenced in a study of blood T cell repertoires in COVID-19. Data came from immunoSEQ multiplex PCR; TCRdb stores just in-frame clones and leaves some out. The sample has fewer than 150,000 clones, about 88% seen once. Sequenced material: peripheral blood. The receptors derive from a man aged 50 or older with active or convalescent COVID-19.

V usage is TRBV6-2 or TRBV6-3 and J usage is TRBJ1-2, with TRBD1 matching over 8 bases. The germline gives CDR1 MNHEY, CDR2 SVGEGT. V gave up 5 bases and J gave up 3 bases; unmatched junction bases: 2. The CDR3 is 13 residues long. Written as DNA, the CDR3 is TGTGCCAGCAGTCAACAGGGGGACTATGGCTACACCTTC. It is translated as CASSQQGDYGYTF.

CDR3 DNA: TGTGCCAGCAGCTTAGTAGGACTAGCGGGAGTCGAGCAGTACTTC. Protein sequence: CASSLVGLAGVEQYF. The chain uses TRBV7-9 and TRBJ2-7, with 13 bases identical to TRBD2. Germline CDR1 reads SEHNR; CDR2 reads FQNEAQ (reference sequence). The CDR3 totals 15 residues. V dropped 1 base and J dropped 6; count of bases not matched to a gene: 3.

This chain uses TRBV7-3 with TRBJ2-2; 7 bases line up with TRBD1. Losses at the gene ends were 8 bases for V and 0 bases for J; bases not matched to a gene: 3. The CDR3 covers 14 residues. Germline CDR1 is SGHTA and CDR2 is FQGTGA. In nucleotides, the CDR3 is TGTGCCAGCTCCGGACAGGCGAACACCGGGGAGCTGTTTTTT. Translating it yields CASSGQANTGELFF.

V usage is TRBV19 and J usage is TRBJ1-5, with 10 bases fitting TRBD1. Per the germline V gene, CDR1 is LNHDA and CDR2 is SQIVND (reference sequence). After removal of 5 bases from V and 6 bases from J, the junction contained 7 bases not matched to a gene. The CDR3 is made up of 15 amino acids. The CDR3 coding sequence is TGTGCCAGTAGTGCCCGGGACAGGGGACGTCAGCCCCAGCATTTT. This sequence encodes CASSARDRGRQPQHF.

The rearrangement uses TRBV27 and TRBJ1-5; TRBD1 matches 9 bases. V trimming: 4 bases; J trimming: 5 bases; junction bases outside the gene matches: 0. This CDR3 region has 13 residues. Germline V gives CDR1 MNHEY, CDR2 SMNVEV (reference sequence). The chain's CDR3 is CASSWTGDQPQHF. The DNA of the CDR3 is TGTGCCAGCAGTTGGACAGGGGATCAGCCCCAGCATTTT.

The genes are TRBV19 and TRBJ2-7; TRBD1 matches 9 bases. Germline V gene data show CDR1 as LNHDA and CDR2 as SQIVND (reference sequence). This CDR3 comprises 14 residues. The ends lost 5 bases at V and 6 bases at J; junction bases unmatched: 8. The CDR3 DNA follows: TGTGCCAGTAGTCCCGGGACAGGGACCGTCGAGCAGTACTTC. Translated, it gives CASSPGTGTVEQYF.

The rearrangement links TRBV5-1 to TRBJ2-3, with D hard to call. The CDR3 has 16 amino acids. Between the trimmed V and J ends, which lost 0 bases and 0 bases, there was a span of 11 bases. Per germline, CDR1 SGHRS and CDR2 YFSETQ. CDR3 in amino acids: CASSLGNSHSTDTQYF. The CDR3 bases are TGCGCCAGCAGCTTGGGGAACAGTCATAGCACAGATACGCAGTATTTT.

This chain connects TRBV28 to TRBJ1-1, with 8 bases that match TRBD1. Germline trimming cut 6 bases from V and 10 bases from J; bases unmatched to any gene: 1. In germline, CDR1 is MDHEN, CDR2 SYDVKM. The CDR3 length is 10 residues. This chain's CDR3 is CASRDRGAFF. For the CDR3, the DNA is TGTGCCAGCAGAGACAGGGGAGCTTTCTTT. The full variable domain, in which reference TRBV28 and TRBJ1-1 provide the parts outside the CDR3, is DVKVTQSSRYLVKRTGEKVFLECVQDMDHENMFWYRQDPGLGLRLIYFSYDVKMKEKGDIPEGYSVSREKKERFSLILESASTNQTSMYLCASRDRGAFFGQGTRLTVV.

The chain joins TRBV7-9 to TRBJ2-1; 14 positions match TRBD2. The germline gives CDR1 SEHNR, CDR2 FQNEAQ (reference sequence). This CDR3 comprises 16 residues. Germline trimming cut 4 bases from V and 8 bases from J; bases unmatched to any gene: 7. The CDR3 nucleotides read TGTGCCAGCAGCTCGGAGACTAGCGGGAGGGGAGATGAGCAGTTCTTC. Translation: CASSSETSGRGDEQFF.

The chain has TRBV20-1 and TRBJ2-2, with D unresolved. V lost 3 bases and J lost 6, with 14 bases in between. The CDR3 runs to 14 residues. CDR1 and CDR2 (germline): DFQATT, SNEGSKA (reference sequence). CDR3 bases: TGCAGTGCTAGTATTACTACCTCGCCCGGGGAGCTGTTTTTT. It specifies CSASITTSPGELFF.

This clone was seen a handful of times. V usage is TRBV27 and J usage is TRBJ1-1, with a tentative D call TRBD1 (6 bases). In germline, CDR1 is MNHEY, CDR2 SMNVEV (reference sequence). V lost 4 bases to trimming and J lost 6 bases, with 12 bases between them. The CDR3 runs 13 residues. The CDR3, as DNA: TGTGCCAGCAGTTCTCACACAGGGTCTGAAGCTTTCTTT. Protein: CASSSHTGSEAFF.

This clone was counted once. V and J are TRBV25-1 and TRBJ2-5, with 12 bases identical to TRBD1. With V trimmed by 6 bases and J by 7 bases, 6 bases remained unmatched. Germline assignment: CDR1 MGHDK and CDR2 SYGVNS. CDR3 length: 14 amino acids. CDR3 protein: CASRAGQGAGTQYF. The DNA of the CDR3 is TGTGCCAGCAGGGCGGGACAGGGGGCTGGGACCCAGTACTTC.

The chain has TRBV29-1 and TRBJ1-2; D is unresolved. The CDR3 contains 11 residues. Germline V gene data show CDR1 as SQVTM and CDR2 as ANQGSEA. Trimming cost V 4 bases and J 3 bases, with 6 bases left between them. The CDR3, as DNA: TGCAGCGTTGGCGACTACTATGGCTACACCTTC. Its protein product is CSVGDYYGYTF. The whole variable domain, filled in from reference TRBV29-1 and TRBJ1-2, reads SAVISQKPSRDICQRGTSLTIQCQVDSQVTMMFWYRQQPGQSLTLIATANQGSEATYESGFVIDKFPISRPNLTFSTLTVSNMSPEDSSIYLCSVGDYYGYTFGSGTRLTVV.

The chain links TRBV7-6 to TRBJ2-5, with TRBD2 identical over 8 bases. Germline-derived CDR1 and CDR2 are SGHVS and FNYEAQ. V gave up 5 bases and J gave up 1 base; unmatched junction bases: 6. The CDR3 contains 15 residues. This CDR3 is CASSLPTSGQETQYF. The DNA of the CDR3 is TGTGCCAGCAGCCTTCCCACTAGCGGCCAAGAGACCCAGTACTTC. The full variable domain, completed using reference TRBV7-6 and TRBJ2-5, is GAGVSQSPRYKVTKRGQDVALRCDPISGHVSLYWYRQALGQGPEFLTYFNYEAQQDKSGLPNDRFSAERPEGSISTLTIQRTEQRDSAMYRCASSLPTSGQETQYFGPGTRLLVL.

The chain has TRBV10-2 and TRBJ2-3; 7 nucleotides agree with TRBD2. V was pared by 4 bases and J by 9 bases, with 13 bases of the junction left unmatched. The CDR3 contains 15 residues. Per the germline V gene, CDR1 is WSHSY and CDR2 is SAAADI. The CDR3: CASSGGEREINTQYF. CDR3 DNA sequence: TGCGCCAGCAGTGGGGGAGAGCGGGAAATTAACACGCAGTATTTT.

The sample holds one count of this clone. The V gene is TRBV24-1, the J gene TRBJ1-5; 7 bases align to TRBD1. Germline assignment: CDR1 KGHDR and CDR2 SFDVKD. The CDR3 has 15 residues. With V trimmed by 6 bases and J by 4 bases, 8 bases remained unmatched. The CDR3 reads CATSPGQAGNQPQHF. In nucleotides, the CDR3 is TGTGCCACCAGTCCCGGACAGGCGGGGAATCAGCCCCAGCATTTT.